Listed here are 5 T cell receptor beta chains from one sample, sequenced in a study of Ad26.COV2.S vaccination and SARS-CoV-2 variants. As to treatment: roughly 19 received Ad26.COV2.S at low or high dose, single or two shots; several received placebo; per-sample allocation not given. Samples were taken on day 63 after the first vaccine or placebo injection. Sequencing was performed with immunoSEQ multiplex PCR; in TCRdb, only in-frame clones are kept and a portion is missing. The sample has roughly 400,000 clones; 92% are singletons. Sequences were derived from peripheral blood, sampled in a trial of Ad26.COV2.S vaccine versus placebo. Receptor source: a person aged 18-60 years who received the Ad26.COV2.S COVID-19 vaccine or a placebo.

The CDR3 loop is CASSPGTDKFYGYTF. For the CDR3, the DNA is TGTGCCAGCAGCCCCGGGACGGACAAATTCTATGGCTACACCTTC. This chain links TRBV9 with TRBJ1-2, with D maybe TRBD1 (5 bases). The CDR3 has 15 residues. CDR1 and CDR2 from the germline V gene are SGDLS and YYNGEE. Trimming left V 4 bases short and J 4 bases short, with 17 bases between.

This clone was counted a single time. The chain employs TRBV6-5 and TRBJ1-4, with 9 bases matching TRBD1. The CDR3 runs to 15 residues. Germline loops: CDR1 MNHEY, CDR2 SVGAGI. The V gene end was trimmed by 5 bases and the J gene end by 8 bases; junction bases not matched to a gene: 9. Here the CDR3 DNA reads TGTGCCAGCAGTACCCGGACAGGGGTTAACGAAAAACTGTTTTTT. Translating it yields CASSTRTGVNEKLFF.

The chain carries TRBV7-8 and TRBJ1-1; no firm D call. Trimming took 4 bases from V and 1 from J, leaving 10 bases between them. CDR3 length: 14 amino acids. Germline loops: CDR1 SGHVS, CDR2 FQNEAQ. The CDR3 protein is CASSSYRANTEAFF. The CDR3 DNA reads TGTGCCAGCAGCTCCTACAGAGCGAACACTGAAGCTTTCTTT. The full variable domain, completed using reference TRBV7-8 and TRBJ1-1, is GAGVSQSPRYKVAKRGQDVALRCDPISGHVSLFWYQQALGQGPEFLTYFQNEAQLDKSGLPSDRFFAERPEGSVSTLKIQRTQQEDSAVYLCASSSYRANTEAFFGQGTRLTVV.

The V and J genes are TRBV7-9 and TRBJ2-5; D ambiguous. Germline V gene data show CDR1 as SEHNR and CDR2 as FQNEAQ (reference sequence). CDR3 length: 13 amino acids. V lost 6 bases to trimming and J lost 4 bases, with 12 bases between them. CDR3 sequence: CASSFPPIETQYF. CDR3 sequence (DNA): TGTGCCAGCAGTTTCCCTCCAATAGAGACCCAGTACTTC.

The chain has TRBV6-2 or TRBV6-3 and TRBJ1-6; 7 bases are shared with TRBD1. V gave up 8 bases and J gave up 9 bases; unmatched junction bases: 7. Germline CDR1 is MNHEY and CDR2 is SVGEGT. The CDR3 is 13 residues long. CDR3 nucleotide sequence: TGTGCCAGCGGCCCGACAGGGAGTTCACCCCTCCACTTT. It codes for CASGPTGSSPLHF.